Given below is one T cell receptor beta chain in context. The source of the sample is a study of T cell responses to AZD1222 COVID-19 vaccine. This CDR3 has 14 residues. Germline lookup yields CDR1 MGHRA and CDR2 YSYEKL. With V trimmed by 4 bases and J by 11 bases, 12 bases remained unmatched. Generated by immunoSEQ multiplex PCR, the TCRdb table keeps only in-frame clones and is missing some. The sample includes 100,000 to 150,000 clones, around nine tenths of them seen just once. The receptor was isolated from an adult in good health. This chain joins TRBV4-1 and TRBJ2-7; 9 bases map to TRBD1. The starting material was peripheral blood, obtained on day 0 of AZD1222 vaccination. CDR3 protein: CASSLGTGIPPEYF. The CDR3, as DNA: TGCGCCAGCAGCCTTGGGACAGGGATTCCCCCGGAGTACTTC.